This is a list of T cell receptor beta chains from one sample in a study of PD-L1 blockade in urothelial cancer. Only in-frame clones appear in the TCRdb table, and some are missing; sequencing was by immunoSEQ multiplex PCR. The table has 50,000 to 55,000 clones, around 79% seen once. The sequenced sample was PBMCs, obtained around atezolizumab (anti-PD-L1) treatment. These receptors originate from a man aged 65 to 85 with urothelial cancer. CDR3s include the opening cysteine and the closing phenylalanine or tryptophan. The order of the fields is D gene, J gene, clone size, V gene, CDR3 protein, CDR3 DNA. The D gene is left open where the match is weak. The listing skips clone size in some rows; elsewhere it reads once, few, many or a size class.

>TRBD2|TRBJ2-1|few|TRBV9
CASSLAGVWNEQFF
TGTGCCAGCAGCCTAGCGGGAGTATGGAATGAGCAGTTCTTC
>-|TRBJ1-2|-|TRBV5-6
CASSSRGGAGYGYTF
TGTGCCAGCAGCTCCCGGGGGGGGGCAGGCTATGGCTACACCTTC
>TRBD2|TRBJ2-1|-|TRBV28
CASSFLSGRGHNEQFF
TGTGCCAGCAGTTTCCTCAGCGGGAGGGGCCACAATGAGCAGTTCTTC
>TRBD2|TRBJ2-5|-|TRBV4-2
CASSQSTSGGQETQYF
TGTGCCAGCAGCCAGTCAACTAGCGGGGGGCAAGAGACCCAGTACTTC
>TRBD2|TRBJ2-7|-|TRBV28
CASTASGKAYEQYF
TGTGCCAGCACCGCTAGCGGGAAGGCCTACGAGCAGTACTTC
>-|TRBJ2-1|-|TRBV7-9
CASSLDGGPHNEQFF
TGTGCCAGCAGCTTAGACGGGGGACCCCACAATGAGCAGTTCTTC
>-|TRBJ1-1|-|TRBV7-9
CASSPGGAWTEAFF
TGTGCCAGCAGCCCCGGGGGGGCATGGACTGAAGCTTTCTTT
>-|TRBJ2-2|-|TRBV30
CAWNEVGGKGELFF
TGTGCCTGGAATGAGGTCGGGGGAAAGGGGGAGCTGTTTTTT
>-|TRBJ1-2|-|TRBV7-2
CASSSRGMGDGYTF
TGTGCCAGCAGCTCCCGCGGGATGGGAGATGGCTACACCTTC
>-|TRBJ1-1|-|TRBV7-8
CASSSSTATEAFF
TGTGCCAGCAGCTCCTCGACTGCCACTGAAGCTTTCTTT
>TRBD2|TRBJ2-7|-|TRBV28
CASSERQGARTSGRTTYEQYF
TGTGCCAGCAGTGAAAGACAGGGGGCGAGGACTAGCGGGAGGACGACCTACGAGCAGTACTTC
>TRBD2|TRBJ2-1|-|TRBV19
CASRERGFYNEQFF
TGTGCCAGTAGGGAGCGGGGCTTCTACAATGAGCAGTTCTTC
>-|TRBJ1-2|-|TRBV18
CASSLKAGDVYGYTF
TGTGCCAGCTCTCTTAAAGCGGGGGACGTCTATGGCTACACCTTC
>TRBD2|TRBJ2-4|-|TRBV11-2
CASSLDSLAGAWAKNIQYF
TGTGCCAGCAGCTTAGATTCACTAGCGGGAGCTTGGGCCAAAAACATTCAGTACTTC
>-|TRBJ2-2|-|TRBV7-9
CASSLQGIGELFF
TGTGCCAGCAGCTTACAGGGCATCGGGGAGCTGTTTTTT
>TRBD1|TRBJ1-1|few|TRBV4-3
CASSRTPGQDTEAFF
TGCGCCAGCAGCCGCACCCCGGGACAGGACACTGAAGCTTTCTTT
>-|TRBJ2-1|-|TRBV10-3
CAISERGSYNEQFF
TGTGCCATCAGTGAACGGGGTTCCTACAATGAGCAGTTCTTC
>-|TRBJ1-5|few|TRBV5-5
CASSPSDRLRNQPQHF
TGTGCCAGCAGCCCGTCCGACAGGCTTCGCAATCAGCCCCAGCATTTT
>TRBD1|TRBJ2-1|few|TRBV4-1
CASSHPGGDSYEQFF
TGCGCCAGCAGCCATCCAGGGGGCGATTCCTATGAGCAGTTCTTC
>-|TRBJ1-2|-|TRBV2
CASSVNKGRGYGYTF
TGTGCCAGCAGTGTGAACAAGGGTCGGGGCTATGGCTACACCTTC
>-|TRBJ2-3|-|TRBV6-6
CASSSPQTSTDTQYF
TGTGCCAGCAGTTCCCCCCAGACTAGCACAGATACGCAGTATTTT
>-|TRBJ2-7|-|TRBV11-2
CASSPNRAGEQYF
TGTGCCAGCAGCCCAAACAGGGCCGGCGAGCAGTACTTC
>-|TRBJ2-1|-|TRBV6-5
CASSRSGSRLFF
TGTGCCAGCAGTAGATCCGGGTCCCGTCTGTTCTTC
>-|TRBJ1-5|-|TRBV5-1
CASSLEQGSQPQHF
TGCGCCAGCAGCTTGGAACAGGGAAGCCAGCCCCAGCATTTT
>TRBD1|TRBJ1-6|-|TRBV5-1
CASSLNSDRGNSPLHF
TGCGCCAGCAGCCTAAACTCTGACAGGGGGAATTCACCCCTCCACTTT
>-|TRBJ2-3|few|TRBV4-3
CASSQALRGGTDTQYF
TGCGCCAGCAGCCAAGCGCTCCGGGGAGGAACAGATACGCAGTATTTT
>-|TRBJ1-2|-|TRBV11-2
CASSSERTPRGGYTF
TGTGCCAGCAGCTCGGAACGGACCCCACGGGGTGGCTACACCTTC
>-|TRBJ1-5|-|TRBV21-1
CASPGQGDFASNQPQHF
TGTGCCAGTCCAGGACAGGGGGATTTCGCGAGCAATCAGCCCCAGCATTTT
>-|TRBJ2-1|-|TRBV10-1
CASSERRLIIF
TGCGCCAGCAGTGAGAGGCGGCTAATAATCTTC
>-|TRBJ1-2|-|TRBV6-6
CASSYGGGRYGYTF
TGTGCCAGCAGTTACGGCGGGGGTAGATATGGCTACACCTTC
>TRBD1|TRBJ1-1|-|TRBV10-3
CAITPDRRTEAFF
TGTGCCATCACTCCGGACAGGAGAACTGAAGCTTTCTTT
>-|TRBJ2-1|-|TRBV18
CASSPPDKGLGGQFF
TGTGCCAGCTCACCACCGGATAAGGGGCTGGGTGGGCAGTTCTTC